This T cell receptor beta chain was recovered during a study of blood T cell repertoires in COVID-19. Study details: Sites in the United States, Italy and Spain provided acute and convalescent COVID-19 samples.

Losses at the gene ends were 2 bases for V and 6 bases for J; bases not matched to a gene: 14. The CDR3 is 17 residues long. CDR1 and CDR2 (germline): GTSNPN, SVGIG (reference sequence). Some clones are missing from TCRdb's copy, which holds only in-frame ones; the method was immunoSEQ multiplex PCR. Of some 260,000 clones listed, roughly 80% were seen once; the top ten hold more than 7%. The rearrangement uses TRBV30 and TRBJ2-4, with 9 bases fitting TRBD1. Sequenced input: peripheral blood. The TCR was taken from an elderly man with acute or convalescent COVID-19. The CDR3 nucleotides read TGTGCCTGGAGTCGTGGGACCGGGACAGGGAATACAAACATTCAGTACTTC. Protein: CAWSRGTGTGNTNIQYF.